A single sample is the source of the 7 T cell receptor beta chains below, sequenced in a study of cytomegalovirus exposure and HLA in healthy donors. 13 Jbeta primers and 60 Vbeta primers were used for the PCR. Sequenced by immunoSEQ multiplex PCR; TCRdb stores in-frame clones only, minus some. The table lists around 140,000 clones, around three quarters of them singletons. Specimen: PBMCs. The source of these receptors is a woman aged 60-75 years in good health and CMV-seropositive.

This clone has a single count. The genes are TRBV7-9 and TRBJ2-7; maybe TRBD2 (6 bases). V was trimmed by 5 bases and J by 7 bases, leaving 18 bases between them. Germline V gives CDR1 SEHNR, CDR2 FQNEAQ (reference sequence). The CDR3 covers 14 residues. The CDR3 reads CASSKRDSALEQYF. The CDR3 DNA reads TGTGCCAGCAGCAAACGGGACTCCGCGTTGGAGCAGTACTTC.

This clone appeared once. The DNA for the CDR3 is TGTGCCAGTAGCGAACTCACGGACAGGGGCGGCTACACCTTC. It specifies CASSELTDRGGYTF. This sequence joins TRBV19 and TRBJ1-2; 9 bases match TRBD1. CDR3 length: 14 amino acids. Germline CDR1 is LNHDA and CDR2 is SQIVND (reference sequence). Germline trimming cut 6 bases from V and 8 bases from J; bases unmatched to any gene: 10.

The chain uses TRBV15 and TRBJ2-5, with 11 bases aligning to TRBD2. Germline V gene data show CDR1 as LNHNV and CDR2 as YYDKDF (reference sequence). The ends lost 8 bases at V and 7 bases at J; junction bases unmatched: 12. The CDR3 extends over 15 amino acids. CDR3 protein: CATSGVAGGPPTQYF. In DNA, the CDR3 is TGTGCCACCTCGGGGGTAGCGGGAGGGCCACCGACCCAGTACTTC.

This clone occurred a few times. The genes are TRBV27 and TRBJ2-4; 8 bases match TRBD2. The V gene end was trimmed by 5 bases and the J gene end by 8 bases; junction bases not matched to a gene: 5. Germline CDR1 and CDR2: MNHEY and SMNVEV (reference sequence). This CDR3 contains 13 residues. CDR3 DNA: TGTGCCAGCAGTGACCGGGGGGGGGACATTCAGTACTTC. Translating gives CASSDRGGDIQYF.

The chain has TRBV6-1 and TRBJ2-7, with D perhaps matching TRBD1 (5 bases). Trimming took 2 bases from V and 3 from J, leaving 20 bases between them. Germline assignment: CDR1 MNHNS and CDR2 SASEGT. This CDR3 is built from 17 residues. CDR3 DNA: TGTGCCAGCAGTGAAAGGTGGGGTCAGGGAAATAACTACGAGCAGTACTTC. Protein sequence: CASSERWGQGNNYEQYF.

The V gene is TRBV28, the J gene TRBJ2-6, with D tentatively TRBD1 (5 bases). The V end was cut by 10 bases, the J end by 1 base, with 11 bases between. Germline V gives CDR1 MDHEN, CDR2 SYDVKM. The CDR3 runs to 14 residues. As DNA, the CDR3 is TGTGCCACGGCCAGGGTATCTGGGGCCAACGTCCTGACTTTC. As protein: CATARVSGANVLTF. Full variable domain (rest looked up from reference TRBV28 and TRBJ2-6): DVKVTQSSRYLVKRTGEKVFLECVQDMDHENMFWYRQDPGLGLRLIYFSYDVKMKEKGDIPEGYSVSREKKERFSLILESASTNQTSMYLCATARVSGANVLTFGAGSRLTVL.

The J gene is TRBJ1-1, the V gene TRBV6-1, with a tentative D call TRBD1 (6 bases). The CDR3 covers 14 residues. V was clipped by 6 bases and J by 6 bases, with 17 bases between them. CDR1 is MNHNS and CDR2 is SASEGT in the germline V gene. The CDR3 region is CASSEGGARPEAFF. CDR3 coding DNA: TGTGCCAGCAGCGAGGGGGGGGCTAGGCCTGAAGCTTTCTTT.